This T cell receptor (beta chain) emerged from a study of blood T cell repertoires in COVID-19. Study-level information: Samples taken during acute and convalescent COVID-19 were collected in the United States, Italy and Spain. In each case, the material was cDNA or gDNA derived from T cells, B-cell-depleted T cells, or PBMCs.

Per the original methods: Quantification of nucleated cells was approximated via reference gene primer amplification. Measured with immunoSEQ multiplex PCR; TCRdb has only the in-frame clones, and not every one. The V and J calls and the clone size are those of that table, but D and trimming were determined from the DNA. The sample holds approximately 300,000 clones, around four fifths seen once. Per germline, CDR1 DFQATT and CDR2 SNEGSKA (reference sequence). Unmatched junction bases numbered 3, after V lost 3 bases and J lost 2 bases. The CDR3 is 14 residues long. Sequenced: peripheral blood. The chain couples TRBV20-1 to TRBJ2-3, with 9 bases matching TRBD2. This receptor was obtained from a woman in her forties or fifties with acute or convalescent COVID-19. This chain's CDR3 is CSASSGSPTDTQYF. The CDR3 coding sequence is TGCAGTGCTAGTAGCGGGAGCCCCACAGATACGCAGTATTTT.